The 10 T cell receptor beta chains below come from one sample, sequenced in a study of blood T cell repertoires in COVID-19. Method: immunoSEQ multiplex PCR; TCRdb's copy keeps in-frame clones and lacks some. The sample comprises around 250,000 clones, 82% of which are singletons, and about 5% rests with the top ten. What was sequenced was PBMCs or T cells enriched from blood (not recorded which). The receptors shown here come from a middle-aged man who had been exposed to COVID-19.

The V gene is TRBV7-9, the J gene TRBJ1-6; 8 bases are shared with TRBD1. The CDR3 extends over 15 amino acids. Germline loops: CDR1 SEHNR, CDR2 FQNEAQ (reference sequence). V lost 0 bases and J lost 10; bases outside the gene matches: 5. The CDR3 DNA reads TGTGCCAGCAGCTTAGCGGGACAGGAGGGCTCACCCCTCCACTTT. This sequence encodes CASSLAGQEGSPLHF. Full variable domain (missing parts from reference TRBV7-9 and TRBJ1-6): DTGVSQNPRHKITKRGQNVTFRCDPISEHNRLYWYRQTLGQGPEFLTYFQNEAQLEKSRLLSDRFSAERPKGSFSTLEIQRTEQGDSAMYLCASSLAGQEGSPLHFGNGTRLTVT.

V gene TRBV7-9 combines with J gene TRBJ1-3; TRBD1 aligns across 7 bases. Germline V gene lookup returns CDR1 SEHNR and CDR2 FQNEAQ (reference sequence). This CDR3 comprises 15 residues. The V and J ends lost 5 bases and 4 bases, in that order; junction bases with no gene match: 8. Here the CDR3 reads CASSDPTGAGNTIYF. CDR3 DNA: TGTGCCAGCAGCGACCCCACAGGGGCGGGAAACACCATATATTTT.

V and J are TRBV5-8 and TRBJ2-5; TRBD1 matches at 11 bases. The germline CDR1 and CDR2 sequences are SGHTS and YDEGEE. V lost 1 base, J lost 4 bases, and 3 bases stayed unmatched. The CDR3 has 15 residues. The CDR3 DNA sequence: TGTGCCAGCAGCTTGTTGGGACAGGGGGTAGAGACCCAGTACTTC. Encoded protein: CASSLLGQGVETQYF.

The chain carries TRBV18 and TRBJ2-2; a possible D gene is TRBD1 (5 bases). Germline values: CDR1 KGHSH, CDR2 LQKENI. This CDR3 contains 15 residues. V lost 3 bases and J 8 bases, leaving 16 bases between the germline ends. This CDR3 reads CASSPATVTMGELFF. The CDR3 DNA is TGTGCCAGCTCACCTGCGACAGTCACGATGGGGGAGCTGTTTTTT.

The chain carries TRBV2 and TRBJ1-5; unclear D gene. CDR3 length: 13 residues. Germline V gene data show CDR1 as SNHLY and CDR2 as FYNNEI. Trimming stripped 4 bases from V and 4 bases from J, with 8 bases between. CDR3 bases: TGTGCCAGCAGTGGCCCACAGAATCAGCCCCAGCATTTT. Amino acid sequence: CASSGPQNQPQHF. Complete variable domain (other parts from reference TRBV2 and TRBJ1-5): EPEVTQTPSHQVTQMGQEVILRCVPISNHLYFYWYRQILGQKVEFLVSFYNNEISEKSEIFDDQFSVERPDGSNFTLKIRSTKLEDSAMYFCASSGPQNQPQHFGDGTRLSIL.

This chain joins TRBV27 and TRBJ2-7, with TRBD2 matching over 7 bases. The CDR3 totals 15 residues. Germline assignment: CDR1 MNHEY and CDR2 SMNVEV (reference sequence). J lost 4 bases, V lost 7 bases, and 13 bases had no gene match. This chain's CDR3 is CASTQIGGSWYEQYF. The CDR3 coding sequence is TGTGCCAGCACTCAAATCGGCGGGAGCTGGTACGAGCAGTACTTC.

The chain employs TRBV9 and TRBJ2-1; 10 bases align to TRBD2. Per germline, CDR1 SGDLS and CDR2 YYNGEE. With 1 base clipped from V and 9 bases from J, the junction kept 10 bases outside the gene matches. The CDR3 consists of 16 residues. The CDR3 DNA reads TGTGCCAGCAGCGTATTTAGTCTAGCGGGAGCGGGTGAGCAGTTCTTC. It encodes CASSVFSLAGAGEQFF.

The chain links TRBV2 to TRBJ1-1, with D tentatively TRBD1 (5 bases). Deletions cut 7 bases from V and 1 base from J, with 13 bases between. The CDR3 runs 14 residues. From germline, CDR1 is SNHLY and CDR2 FYNNEI. The CDR3, as DNA: TGTGCCAGCATACCGGGGGAAAAGAACACTGAAGCTTTCTTT. Protein: CASIPGEKNTEAFF.

This clone came up a few times. The chain recombines TRBV16 with TRBJ1-2; 7 bases are shared with TRBD1. V was pared by 2 bases and J by 5 bases, with 8 bases of the junction left unmatched. This CDR3 has 15 residues. Per germline, CDR1 KGHSY and CDR2 FQNENV. In nucleotides, the CDR3 is TGTGCCAGCAGCCAACTACGGGACAGCAGATATGGCTACACCTTC. It codes for CASSQLRDSRYGYTF.

The chain uses TRBV11-3 and TRBJ2-7, with 8 nucleotides matching TRBD2. After removal of 10 bases from V and 2 bases from J, the junction contained 10 bases not matched to a gene. Germline assignment: CDR1 SGHNT and CDR2 YENEEA. This CDR3 contains 14 residues. CDR3 residues: CANDTGTRTYEQYF. CDR3 DNA: TGTGCCAACGATACCGGGACTAGAACCTACGAGCAGTACTTC.